A single sample gave rise to the 2 T cell receptor beta chains below, sequenced in a study of CD8+CD57+ T cells in acquired aplastic anemia. CDR3 and TCR beta VDJ profiling relied on genomic DNA as the template. In TCRdb, the reads were re-called with MiXCR into one record per CDR3 protein. The sample includes some 68,000 distinct CDR3 sequences, 54% of them seen just once. Sequencing was done on a sample of sorted CD4+, CD8+, or CD8+CD57+ T cells (not recorded which) from PBMCs. The receptor set was obtained from a human donor in good health, serving as a control.

In this sample, this clonotype turned up many times. This chain joins TRBV4-1 and TRBJ1-3; 7 nucleotides align to TRBD1. The V and J ends lost 5 bases and 11 bases, in that order; junction bases with no gene match: 9. The CDR3 totals 13 residues. Looked up from germline, CDR1 is MGHRA and CDR2 is YSYEKL. The CDR3 DNA sequence: TGCGCCAGCAGCTTACAGGGGCCGACGCCCATATATTTT. Its translation is CASSLQGPTPIYF.

The sample holds a few counts of this clonotype. Being one base from a much bigger clone, this may be a read error. The rearrangement uses TRBV9 and TRBJ2-2; 7 bases map to TRBD2. In germline, CDR1 is SGDLS, CDR2 YYNGEE. Trimming removed 6 bases from V and 7 bases from J; junction bases left unmatched: 15. The CDR3 is 16 residues long. CDR3 nucleotide sequence: TGTGCCAGCACCAACGGGGGAGCGGGGAGCCTCGGGGAGCTGTTTTTT. This encodes CASTNGGAGSLGELFF.